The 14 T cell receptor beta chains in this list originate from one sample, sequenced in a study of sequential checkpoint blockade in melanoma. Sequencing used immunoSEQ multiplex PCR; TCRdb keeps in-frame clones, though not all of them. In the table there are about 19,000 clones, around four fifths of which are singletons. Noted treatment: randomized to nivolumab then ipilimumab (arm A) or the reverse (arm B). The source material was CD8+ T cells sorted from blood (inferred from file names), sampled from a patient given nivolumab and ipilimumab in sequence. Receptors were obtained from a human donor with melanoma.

CDR3 DNA sequence: TGTGCCAGCAGTCTCGGGGGTCTTAATGAAAAACTGTTTTTT. Protein: CASSLGGLNEKLFF. V usage is TRBV27 and J usage is TRBJ1-4; tentatively, D is TRBD1 (5 bases). The CDR3 extends over 14 amino acids. In germline, CDR1 is MNHEY, CDR2 SMNVEV (reference sequence). V gave up 5 bases and J gave up 4 bases, with 11 bases separating them.

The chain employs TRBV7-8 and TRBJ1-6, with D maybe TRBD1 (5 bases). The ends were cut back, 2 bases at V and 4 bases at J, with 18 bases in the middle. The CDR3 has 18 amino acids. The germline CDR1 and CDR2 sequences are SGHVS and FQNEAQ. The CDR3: CASSLSLGAGQYNSPLHF. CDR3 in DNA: TGTGCCAGCAGCTTAAGCTTAGGGGCGGGGCAGTATAATTCACCCCTCCACTTT.

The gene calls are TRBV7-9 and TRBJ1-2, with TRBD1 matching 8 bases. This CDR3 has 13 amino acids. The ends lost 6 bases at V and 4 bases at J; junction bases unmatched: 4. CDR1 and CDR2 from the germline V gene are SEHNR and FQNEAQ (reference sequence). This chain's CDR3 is CASSPGGGYGYTF. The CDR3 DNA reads TGTGCCAGCAGTCCAGGGGGCGGCTATGGCTACACCTTC.

CDR3 in DNA: TGTGCCAGTAGTAATTGGGAAGGGACAAACACTGAAGCTTTCTTT. Translated, it gives CASSNWEGTNTEAFF. The chain links TRBV19 to TRBJ1-1; D may be TRBD1 (6 bases). This CDR3 contains 15 residues. The germline CDR1 and CDR2 sequences are LNHDA and SQIVND (reference sequence). Trimming pared 4 bases from V and 2 bases from J, leaving 14 bases between. Full variable domain (outside the CDR3, taken from reference TRBV19 and TRBJ1-1): DGGITQSPKYLFRKEGQNVTLSCEQNLNHDAMYWYRQDPGQGLRLIYYSQIVNDFQKGDIAEGYSVSREKKESFPLTVTSAQKNPTAFYLCASSNWEGTNTEAFFGQGTRLTVV.

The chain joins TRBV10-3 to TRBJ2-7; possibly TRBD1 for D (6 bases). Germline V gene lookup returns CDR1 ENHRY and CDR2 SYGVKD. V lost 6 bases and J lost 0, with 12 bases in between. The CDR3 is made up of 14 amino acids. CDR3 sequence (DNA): TGTGCCATCAGGGAGACAGGAAGCTCCTACGAGCAGTACTTC. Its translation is CAIRETGSSYEQYF.

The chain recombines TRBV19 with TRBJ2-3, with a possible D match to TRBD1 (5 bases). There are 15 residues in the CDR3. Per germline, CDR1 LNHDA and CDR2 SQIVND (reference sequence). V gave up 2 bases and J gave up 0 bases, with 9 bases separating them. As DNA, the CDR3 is TGTGCCAGTAGTATACGACAGTTCAGCACAGATACGCAGTATTTT. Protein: CASSIRQFSTDTQYF.

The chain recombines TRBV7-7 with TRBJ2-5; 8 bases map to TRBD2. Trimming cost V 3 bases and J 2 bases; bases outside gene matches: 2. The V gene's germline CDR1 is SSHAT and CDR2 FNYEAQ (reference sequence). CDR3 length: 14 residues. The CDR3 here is CASSFLAGQETQYF. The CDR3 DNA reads TGTGCCAGCAGCTTTCTAGCGGGTCAAGAGACCCAGTACTTC. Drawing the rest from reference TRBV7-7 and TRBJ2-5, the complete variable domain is GAGVSQSPRYKVTKRGQDVTLRCDPISSHATLYWYQQALGQGPEFLTYFNYEAQPDKSGLPSDRFSAERPEGSISTLTIQRTEQRDSAMYRCASSFLAGQETQYFGPGTRLLVL.

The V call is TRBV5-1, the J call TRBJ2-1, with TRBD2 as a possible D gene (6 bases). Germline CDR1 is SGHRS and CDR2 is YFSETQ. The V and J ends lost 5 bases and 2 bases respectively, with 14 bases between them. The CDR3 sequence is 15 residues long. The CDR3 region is CASSLSGATYNEQFF. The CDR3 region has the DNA TGCGCCAGCAGTCTCTCGGGAGCAACCTACAATGAGCAGTTCTTC.

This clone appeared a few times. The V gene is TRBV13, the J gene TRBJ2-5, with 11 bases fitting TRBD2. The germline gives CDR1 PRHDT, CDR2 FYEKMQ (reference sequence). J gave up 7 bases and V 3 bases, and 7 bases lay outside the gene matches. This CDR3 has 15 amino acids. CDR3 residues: CASSFSSGGPGTQYF. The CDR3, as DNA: TGTGCCAGCAGCTTCTCTAGCGGGGGGCCGGGGACCCAGTACTTC.

CDR3 sequence (DNA): TGCGCCAGCAGCCCCGGGGGAGGGAGCTCCTACGAGCAGTACTTC. Its protein product is CASSPGGGSSYEQYF. The V and J genes are TRBV5-1 and TRBJ2-7; 7 bases align to TRBD2. Germline V gene sequence: CDR1 SGHRS, CDR2 YFSETQ. This CDR3 comprises 15 residues. The V segment lost 4 bases and the J segment 0 bases; nucleotides outside the gene matches: 7. The whole variable domain, filled in from reference TRBV5-1 and TRBJ2-7, reads KAGVTQTPRYLIKTRGQQVTLSCSPISGHRSVSWYQQTPGQGLQFLFEYFSETQRNKGNFPGRFSGRQFSNSRSEMNVSTLELGDSALYLCASSPGGGSSYEQYFGPGTRLTVT.

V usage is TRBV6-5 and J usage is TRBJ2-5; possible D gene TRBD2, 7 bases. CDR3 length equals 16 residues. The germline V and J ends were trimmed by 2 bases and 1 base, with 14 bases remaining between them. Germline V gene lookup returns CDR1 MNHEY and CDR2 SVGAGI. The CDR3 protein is CASSYPSRGGQETQYF. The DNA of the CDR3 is TGTGCCAGCAGTTACCCATCTAGGGGGGGCCAAGAGACCCAGTACTTC.

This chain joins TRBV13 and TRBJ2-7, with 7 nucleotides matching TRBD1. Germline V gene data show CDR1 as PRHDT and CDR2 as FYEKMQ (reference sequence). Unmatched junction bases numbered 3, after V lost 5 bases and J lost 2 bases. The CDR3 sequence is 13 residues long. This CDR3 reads CASSAGTAYEQYF. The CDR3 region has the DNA TGTGCCAGCAGCGCTGGGACAGCCTACGAGCAGTACTTC.

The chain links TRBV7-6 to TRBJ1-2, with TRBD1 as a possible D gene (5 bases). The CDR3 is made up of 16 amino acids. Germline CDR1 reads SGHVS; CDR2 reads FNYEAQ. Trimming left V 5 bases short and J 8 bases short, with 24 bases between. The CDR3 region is CASSVRMARAGEGYTF. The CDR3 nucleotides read TGTGCCAGCAGCGTCAGAATGGCCAGGGCCGGCGAGGGCTACACCTTC.

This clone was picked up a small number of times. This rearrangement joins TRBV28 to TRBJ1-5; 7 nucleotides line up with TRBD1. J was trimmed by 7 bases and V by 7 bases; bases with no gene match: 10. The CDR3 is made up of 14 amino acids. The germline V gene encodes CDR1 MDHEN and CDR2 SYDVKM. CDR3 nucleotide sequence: TGTGCCAGCACCCAGGGGGGCTTGGGGCAGCCCCAGCATTTT. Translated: CASTQGGLGQPQHF.